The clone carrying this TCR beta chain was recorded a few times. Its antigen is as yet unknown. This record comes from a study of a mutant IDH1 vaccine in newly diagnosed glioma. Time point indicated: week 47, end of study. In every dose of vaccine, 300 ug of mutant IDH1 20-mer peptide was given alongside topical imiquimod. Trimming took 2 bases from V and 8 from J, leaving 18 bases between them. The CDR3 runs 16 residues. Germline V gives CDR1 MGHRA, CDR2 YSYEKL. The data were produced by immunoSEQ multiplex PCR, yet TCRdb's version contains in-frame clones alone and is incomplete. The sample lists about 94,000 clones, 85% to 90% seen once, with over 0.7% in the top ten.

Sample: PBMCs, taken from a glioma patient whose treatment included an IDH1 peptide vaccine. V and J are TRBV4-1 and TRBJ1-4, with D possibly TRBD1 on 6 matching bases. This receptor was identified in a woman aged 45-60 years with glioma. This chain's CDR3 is CASSQPLTGWGEKLFF. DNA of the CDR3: TGCGCCAGCAGCCAACCCTTAACAGGGTGGGGAGAAAAACTGTTTTTT.